Below, 20 T cell receptor beta chains from the same sample are listed, as sequenced in a study of tumor and adjacent non-tumor tissue in lung cancer. The template was RNA from unsorted bulk tissue. Three rounds of nested PCR, following a modified ARM-PCR protocol, produced the TCRbeta library. From the multiplex PCR reads, TCRdb called clonotypes with MiXCR, one entry per CDR3 protein. The sample has 95,000 to 150,000 distinct CDR3 sequences; 66% are singletons. The specimen sequenced was lung tumor tissue. These receptors all come from a man younger than 40 with non-small cell lung cancer.

This clonotype came up many times. The CDR3 loop reads CASSLGQLLANGYTF. The CDR3 DNA follows: TGTGCCAGCAGCTTGGGACAGCTATTGGCTAATGGCTACACCTTC. The V and J genes are TRBV5-6 and TRBJ1-2, with D perhaps TRBD1 (5 bases). Germline V lookup: CDR1 SGHDT, CDR2 YYEEEE. The CDR3 extends over 15 amino acids. With 0 bases removed from V and 6 bases from J, the gap between germline ends came to 15 bases.

Comment on this clonotype: A junction end diverges from the germline sequence, so it may reflect a read error. V is TRBV6-6 and J is TRBJ1-5; D call uncertain. In germline, CDR1 is MNHNY, CDR2 SVGAGI (reference sequence). The CDR3 is 14 residues long. DNA for the CDR3: TGTGCCAGCAACCCACTAAGGACGAATCAGCCCCAACATTTT. Its protein product is CASNPLRTNQPQHF.

The chain employs TRBV7-9 and TRBJ1-1, with D unclear. In germline, CDR1 is SEHNR, CDR2 FQNEAQ (reference sequence). This CDR3 has 17 residues. The germline V and J ends were trimmed by 4 bases and 5 bases, with 23 bases remaining between them. The CDR3 sequence is CASSSVGRALGNTEAFF. The CDR3 bases are TGTGCCAGCAGCTCGGTTGGGAGGGCCCTCGGGAATACTGAAGCTTTCTTT.

The V gene is TRBV5-6, the J gene TRBJ2-2; D might be TRBD2 (7 bases). The germline V and J ends were trimmed by 0 bases and 16 bases, with 13 bases remaining between them. The CDR3 has 12 amino acids. The germline V gene has CDR1 SGHDT and CDR2 YYEEEE. CDR3 in amino acids: CASSLGTGGQFF. The CDR3 coding sequence is TGTGCCAGCAGCTTGGGGACCGGGGGGCAGTTTTTT.

Remarks on this clonotype: Just one base apart from a much larger clone, this may be a read error. J is TRBJ2-1 and V is TRBV20-1; 12 nucleotides match TRBD2. Germline V gene lookup returns CDR1 DFQATT and CDR2 SNEGSKA (reference sequence). The junction had 12 bases not matched to a gene; V was cut back by 4 bases and J by 8 bases. This CDR3 comprises 16 residues. The CDR3 DNA sequence: TGCAGTGCTAAAGGGGCTAGCGGGAGGGCCGGGGATGAGCAGTTCTTC. This codes for CSAKGASGRAGDEQFF.

Worth noting for this clonotype: A much larger clone lies one base from this, so it may be a read error. The J gene is TRBJ2-5, the V gene TRBV20-1; D may correspond to TRBD1 or TRBD2 (5 bases each). The CDR3 is made up of 11 amino acids. Germline V gives CDR1 DFQATT, CDR2 SNEGSKA (reference sequence). CDR3 nucleotides: TGCAATGTCCTGAGGGGAGAGACCCAGTACTTC. It codes for CNVLRGETQYF.

The CDR3 loop is CASSLDELIEQFF. The CDR3, as DNA: TGTGCCAGCAGCCTGGACGAATTGATTGAGCAGTTCTTC. This sequence joins TRBV11-3 and TRBJ2-1; no clear D. The CDR3 extends over 13 amino acids. Trimming shortened V by 5 bases and J by 9 bases, and 14 bases separated the two germline ends. The V gene's germline CDR1 is SGHNT and CDR2 YENEEA.

This clonotype has only one observation. Given a much more abundant clone one base away, this may be a read error. The V gene is TRBV20-1, the J gene TRBJ2-1; a possible D gene is TRBD1 (5 bases). The CDR3 loop spans 15 amino acids. Germline V gives CDR1 DFQATT, CDR2 SNEGSKA (reference sequence). DNA for the CDR3: TGCAGTGCTAGAGATCCCCAGGGCCCCTACAATGGGCAGTTCTTC. Translated, it gives CSARDPQGPYNGQFF.

A note on this clonotype: Given a much more abundant clone one base away, this may be a read error. The gene calls are TRBV5-4 and TRBJ1-1, with D unresolved. The CDR3 has 14 residues. In germline, CDR1 is SGHNT, CDR2 YYREEE (reference sequence). The ends were cut back, 4 bases at V and 0 bases at J, with 10 bases in the middle. The chain's CDR3 is CASSGGVLNTEAFF. The CDR3 nucleotides are TGTGCCAGCAGCGGCGGGGTGCTGAACACTGAAGCTTTCTTT.

This clonotype appeared once. The V gene is TRBV29-1, the J gene TRBJ2-1, with D hard to call. The CDR3 has 11 amino acids. The V gene lost 8 bases and the J gene lost 9 bases, with 14 bases spanning the gap. The germline gives CDR1 SQVTM, CDR2 ANQGSEA. The DNA of the CDR3 is TGCAGCTTTGTAAGAGGCGGTGAGCAGTTCTTC. Amino acid sequence: CSFVRGGEQFF.

This sequence joins TRBV20-1 and TRBJ1-5, with D possibly TRBD1 on 5 matching bases. This CDR3 comprises 13 residues. Per germline, CDR1 DFQATT and CDR2 SNEGSKA (reference sequence). Trimming cost V 4 bases and J 2 bases, with 9 bases left between them. The CDR3 coding sequence is TGCAGTGCTACTACAGGAGGCAATCAGCCCCAGCATTTT. Translated: CSATTGGNQPQHF.

The chain employs TRBV7-8 and TRBJ2-7, with D tentatively TRBD1 (5 bases). Trimming pared 9 bases from V and 5 bases from J, leaving 23 bases between. The CDR3 is made up of 15 amino acids. Germline V gene data show CDR1 as SGHVS and CDR2 as FQNEAQ. The CDR3 DNA sequence: TGTGCCAGTAGCATGACAGTGTCGATGGGCCACGAGCAGTACTTC. Encoded protein: CASSMTVSMGHEQYF.

About this clonotype itself: This may arise from a read error, as a much more abundant clone is one base away. The chain has TRBV5-4 and TRBJ2-7; 8 bases map to TRBD1. CDR3 length equals 13 residues. Germline CDR1 and CDR2: SGHNT and YYREEE (reference sequence). The DNA of the CDR3 is TGTGCCAGCAGCCCCGGACAGGGCGACGAGCATTACTTC. This gives the protein CASSPGQGDEHYF.

This clonotype has at least ten counts. The V call is TRBV5-4, the J call TRBJ2-5; 9 nucleotides align to TRBD2. Germline V CDR1 and CDR2: SGHNT, YYREEE (reference sequence). J was trimmed by 5 bases and V by 4 bases; bases with no gene match: 12. The CDR3 sequence is 16 residues long. As DNA, the CDR3 is TGTGCCAGCAGCGGGGGGACTAGCCTCCGCCCCGAGACCCAGTACTTC. Amino acid sequence: CASSGGTSLRPETQYF.

Here the CDR3 reads CASNQGGETDTQYF. CDR3 sequence (DNA): TGCGCCAGCAACCAGGGCGGGGAGACAGATACGCAGTATTTT. This rearrangement joins TRBV4-3 to TRBJ2-3; perhaps TRBD2 as D (6 bases). Deletions cut 7 bases from V and 3 bases from J, with 14 bases between. Germline CDR1 is LGHNA and CDR2 is YSLEER. The length of the CDR3 is 14 residues.

As for this clonotype: Relative to the germline gene, one junction end is altered; a read error may explain this. This chain links TRBV24-1 with TRBJ2-2, with 8 positions matching TRBD2. CDR3 size: 16 residues. CDR1 and CDR2 (germline): KGHDR, SFDVKD. CDR3 region: CTTSEAGVGNTGELFF. Written as DNA, the CDR3 is TGTACCACCAGTGAAGCGGGGGTAGGGAACACCGGGGAGCTGTTTTTT.

On this clonotype: No conserved phenylalanine or tryptophan ends this CDR3, so it is likely a read error. The rearrangement uses TRBV29-1 and TRBJ2-5, with D perhaps TRBD2 (6 bases). There are 13 residues in the CDR3. Trimming pared 6 bases from V and 1 base from J, leaving 12 bases between. The germline gives CDR1 SQVTM, CDR2 ANQGSEA. Written as DNA, the CDR3 is TGCAGCGTCGTTAGCGGTGGCCAAGAGACCCAGTACTCC. This translates into CSVVSGGQETQYS.

The chain links TRBV30 to TRBJ2-2; D is unclear. The length of the CDR3 is 12 residues. Germline lookup yields CDR1 GTSNPN and CDR2 SVGIG (reference sequence). The CDR3 here is CGLTGNTGELFF. DNA for the CDR3: TGTGGCCTGACTGGAAACACCGGGGAGCTGTTTTTT.

There are many counts of this clonotype. This chain links TRBV4-1 with TRBJ2-7; 8 bases align to TRBD2. With 0 bases clipped from V and 0 bases from J, the junction kept 4 bases outside the gene matches. Germline V CDR1 and CDR2: MGHRA, YSYEKL. The CDR3 sequence is 16 residues long. The DNA for the CDR3 is TGCGCCAGCAGCCAAGATACAGCGGGAGCCTCCTACGAGCAGTACTTC. As protein: CASSQDTAGASYEQYF.

Points on this clonotype: A much larger clone is a single base away; this may be a read error. The CDR3 ends on some other residue instead of the conserved phenylalanine or tryptophan, so this is likely a read error. The V call is TRBV4-2, the J call TRBJ1-4; TRBD1 agrees at 9 bases. There are 14 residues in the CDR3. Germline CDR1 reads LGHNA; CDR2 reads YNFKEQ. J gave up 8 bases and V 1 base, and 2 bases lay outside the gene matches. CDR3 loop: CASSQVTGGEKLFI. Here the CDR3 DNA reads TGTGCCAGCAGCCAAGTGACAGGGGGAGAAAAACTGTTTATT.